The next 30 T cell receptor beta chains were all read from a single sample in a study of blood T cell repertoires in COVID-19 (TCRdb year 2020). Libraries were prepared through the immunoSEQ multiplex PCR assay. TCRdb limited this immuneACCESS table to in-frame rearrangements with V and J called. A share of clones is missing; checked studies link under half to unresolved V genes, and the rest is unexplained. This sample has under 95,000 clones in its table, and around 85% of those were observed once. The ten largest clones add up to more than 9.5% of the sample. The sequenced material came from peripheral blood. These receptors were taken from a man aged 45-65 years with COVID-19, enrolled during active disease.

The chain recombines TRBV5-3 with TRBJ2-3; TRBD2 aligns across 10 bases. TRBV5-3 is treated as an ORF (open reading frame) with a function not yet certain. The CDR3 has 20 amino acids. The trim removed 0 bases at V and 1 base at J, leaving 14 bases unmatched. CDR3 sequence reads: CARSLAGEGAGGPCTDTQYF. The CDR3 DNA follows: TGTGCCAGAAGCTTGGCCGGGGAAGGAGCGGGAGGGCCTTGCACAGATACGCAGTATTTT.

J is TRBJ2-5 and V is TRBV24-1, with TRBD1 as a possible D gene (5 bases). Germline values: CDR1 KGHDR, CDR2 SFDVKD. CDR3 length equals 15 residues. The V gene lost 4 bases and the J gene lost 3 bases, with 14 bases spanning the gap. The CDR3 loop is CATSDQGGGKETQYF. Written as DNA, the CDR3 is TGTGCCACCAGTGACCAGGGCGGTGGGAAAGAGACCCAGTACTTC.

The chain recombines TRBV19 with TRBJ1-1, with D possibly matching TRBD1 (6 bases). The V gene lost 5 bases and the J gene lost 4 bases, with 17 bases spanning the gap. Per germline, CDR1 LNHDA and CDR2 SQIVND (reference sequence). The CDR3 extends over 15 amino acids. CDR3 bases: TGTGCCAGTAGTCCGAGAAGAGGGGGGGCCACTGAAGCTTTCTTT. Translating gives CASSPRRGGATEAFF.

The V and J genes are TRBV29-1 and TRBJ2-7; TRBD2 matches at 9 bases. Trimming cost V 6 bases and J 3 bases; bases outside gene matches: 6. The CDR3 is made up of 13 amino acids. CDR1 SQVTM and CDR2 ANQGSEA come from the germline V gene. CDR3 amino acids: CSVPSGNSYEQYF. DNA of the CDR3: TGCAGCGTCCCTAGCGGGAATAGCTACGAGCAGTACTTC.

The chain recombines TRBV10-3 with TRBJ1-5; tentative D call: TRBD1 (6 bases). V gave up 4 bases and J gave up 0 bases, with 7 bases separating them. CDR1 and CDR2 from the germline V gene are ENHRY and SYGVKD. This CDR3 region has 14 residues. Here the CDR3 reads CAISAGDSNQPQHF. DNA for the CDR3: TGTGCCATCAGTGCAGGGGATAGCAATCAGCCCCAGCATTTT.

This clone was seen once. The chain couples TRBV2 to TRBJ2-7, with 11 positions matching TRBD2. The junction had 14 bases not matched to a gene; V was cut back by 6 bases and J by 7 bases. The length of the CDR3 is 16 residues. From germline, CDR1 is SNHLY and CDR2 FYNNEI. CDR3 residues: CASSTAASGRLGEQYF. The CDR3 DNA is TGTGCCAGCAGCACTGCGGCTAGCGGGAGGCTGGGGGAGCAGTACTTC.

V is TRBV28 and J is TRBJ2-1, with 14 positions matching TRBD2. The CDR3 totals 18 residues. Germline values: CDR1 MDHEN, CDR2 SYDVKM. V trimming: 10 bases; J trimming: 0 bases; junction bases outside the gene matches: 11. CDR3 nucleotides: TGTGCCACCGAAGGACTAGCGGGAGGTTTTAGCTCCTACAATGAGCAGTTCTTC. Translating it yields CATEGLAGGFSSYNEQFF.

This sequence joins TRBV29-1 and TRBJ1-1; D is undetermined. In germline, CDR1 is SQVTM, CDR2 ANQGSEA. The CDR3 contains 13 residues. V gave up 7 bases and J gave up 5 bases, with 17 bases separating them. CDR3 in amino acids: CSARRGGRTEAFF. The CDR3 bases are TGCAGCGCCCGGCGGGGAGGTCGGACTGAAGCTTTCTTT.

This chain joins TRBV28 and TRBJ2-2; D unresolved. CDR1 and CDR2 (germline): MDHEN, SYDVKM. V gave up 5 bases and J gave up 1 base, with 5 bases separating them. This CDR3 contains 13 residues. The CDR3 spells CASSHRNTGELFF. CDR3 coding DNA: TGTGCCAGCAGTCACAGGAACACCGGGGAGCTGTTTTTT.

The chain joins TRBV28 to TRBJ1-4, with 12 bases aligning to TRBD1. J was trimmed by 7 bases and V by 5 bases; bases with no gene match: 5. The germline CDR1 and CDR2 sequences are MDHEN and SYDVKM. CDR3 length: 15 residues. The CDR3 nucleotides are TGTGCCAGCAGTGAACCGGGACAGGGGGCTGAAAAACTGTTTTTT. It is translated as CASSEPGQGAEKLFF.

This clone was seen only once. V is TRBV6-5 and J is TRBJ2-1, with 9 positions matching TRBD2. The CDR3 is 12 residues long. Germline CDR1 and CDR2: MNHEY and SVGAGI. V was clipped by 7 bases and J by 15 bases; unmatched bases: 10. CDR3 DNA: TGTGCCAGCACCACCAGCGCGGGAGGGTGGTTCTTC. Encoded protein: CASTTSAGGWFF.

V usage is TRBV15 and J usage is TRBJ2-7; TRBD2 matches at 10 bases. The CDR3 extends over 16 amino acids. Germline V gives CDR1 LNHNV, CDR2 YYDKDF (reference sequence). Trimming cost V 2 bases and J 0 bases; bases outside gene matches: 4. CDR3 sequence: CATSRSASGSSYEQYF. The CDR3 DNA is TGTGCCACCAGCAGATCAGCTAGCGGGAGCTCCTACGAGCAGTACTTC.

V and J are TRBV4-2 and TRBJ2-7; 9 positions match TRBD2. The CDR3 is made up of 16 amino acids. The J segment lost 5 bases and the V segment lost 0 bases, leaving 8 bases of the junction unmatched. Germline loops: CDR1 LGHNA, CDR2 YNFKEQ. The CDR3 spells CASSQEGSGRTNEQYF. Here the CDR3 DNA reads TGTGCCAGCAGCCAAGAGGGGAGCGGGAGGACCAACGAGCAGTACTTC.

This clone appeared once. One end of the junction is discordant with germline, which a read error may explain. J is TRBJ1-4 and V is TRBV13; TRBD1 aligns across 7 bases. The CDR3 is 18 amino acids. CDR1 and CDR2 from the germline V gene are PRHDT and FYEKMQ (reference sequence). The CDR3 is CASSLASHLGTANEKLFF. In DNA, the CDR3 is TGTGCCAGCAGTTTAGCCTCTCACCTCGGGACAGCTAATGAAAAACTGTTTTTT.

In its sample, this clone was seen a few times. The chain couples TRBV7-9 to TRBJ1-5; D is unclear. The germline V gene encodes CDR1 SEHNR and CDR2 FQNEAQ (reference sequence). V was trimmed by 5 bases and J by 4 bases, leaving 6 bases between them. The CDR3 is 12 residues long. Here the CDR3 DNA reads TGTGCCAGCAGCCGGGAGAATCAGCCCCAGCATTTT. This codes for CASSRENQPQHF.

The V call is TRBV19, the J call TRBJ1-2, with a possible D match to TRBD1 (5 bases). Trimming took 6 bases from V and 3 from J, leaving 11 bases between them. The CDR3 has 13 residues. Germline values: CDR1 LNHDA, CDR2 SQIVND (reference sequence). DNA for the CDR3: TGTGCCAGTAGCATCAGGGTCGACTATGGCTACACCTTC. Its protein is CASSIRVDYGYTF. The variable domain in full, with the rest retrieved from reference TRBV19 and TRBJ1-2, is DGGITQSPKYLFRKEGQNVTLSCEQNLNHDAMYWYRQDPGQGLRLIYYSQIVNDFQKGDIAEGYSVSREKKESFPLTVTSAQKNPTAFYLCASSIRVDYGYTFGSGTRLTVV.

The chain recombines TRBV6-5 with TRBJ1-2; TRBD1 is a possible D gene (5 bases). Deletions cut 3 bases from V and 4 bases from J, with 15 bases between. Per the germline V gene, CDR1 is MNHEY and CDR2 is SVGAGI. The CDR3 spans 15 residues. The CDR3 loop is CASSYSPQGSYGYTF. CDR3 coding DNA: TGTGCCAGCAGTTATTCTCCCCAGGGTTCCTATGGCTACACCTTC.

The rearrangement uses TRBV7-8 and TRBJ2-7; 8 bases map to TRBD1. Germline assignment: CDR1 SGHVS and CDR2 FQNEAQ. This CDR3 region has 15 residues. V lost 7 bases to trimming and J lost 4 bases; unmatched junction nucleotides: 12. CDR3 region: CASTPLVRGRYEQYF. For the CDR3, the DNA is TGTGCCAGCACCCCCTTAGTCAGGGGGCGTTACGAGCAGTACTTC.

This sequence joins TRBV5-6 and TRBJ1-5; TRBD1 might be the D (5 bases). V shed 3 bases and J shed 1 base, with 17 bases lying between them. Germline CDR1 reads SGHDT; CDR2 reads YYEEEE. CDR3 length equals 17 residues. CDR3 region: CASSWNAGPRSNQPQHF. CDR3 nucleotides: TGTGCCAGCAGCTGGAATGCAGGGCCTCGGAGCAATCAGCCCCAGCATTTT.

The chain carries TRBV13 and TRBJ2-7, with D perhaps matching TRBD2 (6 bases). V lost 5 bases and J lost 1, with 12 bases in between. Germline V lookup: CDR1 PRHDT, CDR2 FYEKMQ (reference sequence). The CDR3 has 14 amino acids. CDR3 sequence: CASSLRLESYEQYF. CDR3 DNA sequence: TGTGCCAGCAGCCTTCGACTAGAATCCTACGAGCAGTACTTC.

The V call is TRBV11-2, the J call TRBJ1-4; 10 nucleotides agree with TRBD1. The ends lost 5 bases at V and 7 bases at J; junction bases unmatched: 10. CDR1 SGHAT and CDR2 FQNNGV come from the germline V gene. The CDR3 spans 16 residues. The CDR3 reads CASSLTLDRGSEKLFF. The CDR3 bases are TGTGCCAGCAGCCTCACCCTGGACAGGGGGAGTGAAAAACTGTTTTTT. Together with reference TRBV11-2 and TRBJ1-4, the CDR3 gives the full variable domain: EAGVAQSPRYKIIEKRQSVAFWCNPISGHATLYWYQQILGQGPKLLIQFQNNGVVDDSQLPKDRFSAERLKGVDSTLKIQPAKLEDSAVYLCASSLTLDRGSEKLFFGSGTQLSVL.

The chain is built from TRBV28 and TRBJ1-5, with D tentatively TRBD1 (5 bases). V was clipped by 4 bases and J by 1 base, with 11 bases between them. The CDR3 length is 15 residues. CDR1 and CDR2 (germline): MDHEN, SYDVKM. This CDR3 reads CASSSRQTSNQPQHF. The CDR3 nucleotides are TGTGCCAGCAGTTCACGACAGACCAGCAATCAGCCCCAGCATTTT.

This chain uses TRBV9 with TRBJ1-1, with 8 bases that match TRBD1. The CDR3 runs 15 residues. V gave up 4 bases and J gave up 3 bases; unmatched junction bases: 8. Germline V gives CDR1 SGDLS, CDR2 YYNGEE. CDR3 protein: CASSRGQGRDTEAFF. CDR3 in DNA: TGTGCCAGCAGCCGAGGACAGGGTCGCGACACTGAAGCTTTCTTT.

V usage is TRBV30 and J usage is TRBJ1-2; 8 nucleotides match TRBD1. The CDR3 is made up of 14 amino acids. CDR1 and CDR2 from the germline V gene are GTSNPN and SVGIG (reference sequence). V shed 4 bases, J shed 0 bases, and the junction held 4 bases outside the gene matches. The chain's CDR3 is CAWTYRGTNYGYTF. The CDR3 nucleotides read TGTGCCTGGACCTACAGGGGGACTAACTATGGCTACACCTTC.

The chain employs TRBV19 and TRBJ1-2, with unresolved D. The CDR3 covers 13 residues. The germline CDR1 and CDR2 sequences are LNHDA and SQIVND (reference sequence). Trimming removed 6 bases at V and 5 bases at J, with 13 bases between. In DNA, the CDR3 is TGTGCCAGTAGCCCGGAATCCAGGTATGGCTACACCTTC. It yields the protein CASSPESRYGYTF.

The chain is built from TRBV5-6 and TRBJ2-1; D call uncertain. Germline V gene sequence: CDR1 SGHDT, CDR2 YYEEEE. The length of the CDR3 is 15 residues. The V end lost 2 bases, the J end lost 5 bases, and 14 bases lay between the germline ends. CDR3: CASSFPTDRNNEQFF. The CDR3 region has the DNA TGTGCCAGCAGCTTCCCGACTGATAGGAACAATGAGCAGTTCTTC.

This clone was detected once. The J gene is TRBJ1-2, the V gene TRBV27, with D perhaps TRBD1 (5 bases). CDR1 and CDR2 from the germline V gene are MNHEY and SMNVEV (reference sequence). There are 14 residues in the CDR3. With 3 bases removed from V and 0 bases from J, the gap between germline ends came to 8 bases. The CDR3 spells CASSFAGPNYGYTF. DNA for the CDR3: TGTGCCAGCAGTTTCGCAGGGCCTAACTATGGCTACACCTTC.

The chain employs TRBV24-1 and TRBJ2-3, with 8 positions matching TRBD2. The CDR3 totals 15 residues. J was trimmed by 3 bases and V by 1 base; bases with no gene match: 2. CDR1 is KGHDR and CDR2 is SFDVKD in the germline V gene. DNA of the CDR3: TGTGCCACCAGTGATTTAGTAGCGGGAACAGATACGCAGTATTTT. Translating gives CATSDLVAGTDTQYF.

This chain links TRBV28 with TRBJ1-4, with 7 bases identical to TRBD1. This CDR3 comprises 14 residues. Germline loops: CDR1 MDHEN, CDR2 SYDVKM. Trimming cost V 5 bases and J 7 bases; bases outside gene matches: 7. The CDR3 DNA sequence: TGTGCCAGCAGTGCAACAGGGGATGTTGAAAAACTGTTTTTT. Translating it yields CASSATGDVEKLFF.

This clone has just a few counts. The rearrangement links TRBV5-6 to TRBJ1-1; D gene unclear. This CDR3 has 13 residues. The V end lost 3 bases, the J end lost 1 base, and 7 bases lay between the germline ends. CDR1 and CDR2 (germline): SGHDT, YYEEEE. As DNA, the CDR3 is TGTGCCAGCAGCTACCGGGGGAACACTGAAGCTTTCTTT. Its translation is CASSYRGNTEAFF.